This T cell receptor beta chain was identified in a study of blood T cell repertoires in COVID-19. Study summary: T cells, B-cell-depleted T cells, or PBMCs provided the cDNA or gDNA that served as material.

It was during active infection that Seattle patients were enrolled and then longitudinally followed. Profiled with immunoSEQ multiplex PCR; TCRdb holds only in-frame clones, not every one. The sample shows approximately 69,000 clones, about 84% of them seen only once. The germline gives CDR1 SGHDT, CDR2 YYEEEE. V gave up 1 base and J gave up 6 bases, with 8 bases separating them. There are 14 residues in the CDR3. This TCR derives from a middle-aged man with COVID-19, enrolled during active disease. The sample was peripheral blood. This chain joins TRBV5-6 and TRBJ1-6, with unresolved D. The CDR3 DNA follows: TGTGCCAGCAGCTTGTGGCGGGCTAATTCACCCCTCCACTTT. Its protein product is CASSLWRANSPLHF.